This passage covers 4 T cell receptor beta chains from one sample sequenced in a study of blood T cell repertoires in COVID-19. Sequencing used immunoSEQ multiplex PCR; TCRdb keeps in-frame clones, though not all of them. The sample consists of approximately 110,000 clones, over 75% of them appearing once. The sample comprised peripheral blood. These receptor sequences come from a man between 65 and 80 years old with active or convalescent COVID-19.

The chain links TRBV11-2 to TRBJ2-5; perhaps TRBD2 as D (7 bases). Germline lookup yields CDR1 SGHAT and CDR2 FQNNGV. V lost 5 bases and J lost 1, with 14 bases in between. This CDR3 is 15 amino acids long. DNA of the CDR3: TGTGCCAGCAGCGTCTTTCGGGGGGCCCAAGAGACCCAGTACTTC. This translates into CASSVFRGAQETQYF.

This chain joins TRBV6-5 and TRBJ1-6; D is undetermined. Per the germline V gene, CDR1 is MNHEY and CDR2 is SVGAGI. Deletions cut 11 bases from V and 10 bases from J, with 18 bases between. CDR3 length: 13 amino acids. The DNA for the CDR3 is TGTGCCTTGGAGGAGCCCATTCACTCACCCCTCCACTTT. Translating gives CALEEPIHSPLHF.

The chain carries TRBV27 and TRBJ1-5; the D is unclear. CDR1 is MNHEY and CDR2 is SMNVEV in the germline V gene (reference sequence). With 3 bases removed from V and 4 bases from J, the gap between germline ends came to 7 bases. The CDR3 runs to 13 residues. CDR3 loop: CASSLGSNQPQHF. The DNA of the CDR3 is TGTGCCAGCAGTTTGGGCAGTAATCAGCCCCAGCATTTT.

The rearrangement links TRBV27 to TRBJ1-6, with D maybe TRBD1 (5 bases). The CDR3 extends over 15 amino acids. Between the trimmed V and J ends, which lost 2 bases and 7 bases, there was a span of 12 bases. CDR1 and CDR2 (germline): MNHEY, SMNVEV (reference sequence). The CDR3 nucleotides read TGTGCCAGCAGTTTAGGGGCAAACAAGAATTCACCCCTCCACTTT. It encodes CASSLGANKNSPLHF.